The T cell receptor (beta chain) under discussion was sequenced for a study of T cell responses to AZD1222 COVID-19 vaccine (TCRdb year 2021). Background on the whole study: AZD1222 recipients given second doses at about 4 weeks or at about 12 weeks were pooled, since spike-specific TCR depth and breadth were not found to differ between the two schedules. Enrollment into the trials was organized by age into subgroups of 18-55, 56-69 and 70-plus years, and those subgroups contained roughly 150, 30 and 60 TCR-sequenced participants, respectively. TCR sequencing was performed for roughly 240 trial participants, of whom about 210 were given two doses of AZD1222 and some 26 were given two doses of MenACWY control vaccine.

The CDR3 regions of human TCRbeta chains were subjected to immunosequencing. For the original study's pipeline: TCRs in the repertoires were matched against a reference library of SARS-CoV-2-specific TCRs that had been generated with the MIRA antigen-specificity platform. Breadth meant the fraction of unique TCRs that were SARS-CoV-2-associated, whereas depth meant the fraction of total T cells that were SARS-CoV-2-associated. Using the MIRA data, each spike-specific TCR was assigned both to the spike region to which the TCR was reactive and to a CD4 or CD8 class. Log10-transformed breadth and depth values were compared by one-way ANOVA with Sidak's multiple comparisons tests. TCRdb mirrors the immuneACCESS table, restricted to in-frame sequences. Some clones are absent from its copies; in checked studies, under half trace to an unresolved V gene, and the reason for the others is unknown. The DNA was the basis for D and trimming; V, J and clone size are from that table. The sample profile shows 250,000 or so clones; 93% of them were found once. About 0.5% of the sample rests with the top ten.

Trimming takes 2 bases off V and 6 bases off J; junction bases not matched to a gene: 3. CDR1 and CDR2, per the germline V gene, are KGHDR and SFDVKD. From the cysteine through the phenylalanine, the CDR3 covers 13 amino acids. Here the CDR3 DNA is all that survives: 39 bases in frame from base 1. In the paper's terms, the time point label means: baseline before first vaccination. Samples from vaccinated people were obtained from the UK trials COV001 and COV002, which included a single-blind randomized controlled phase 2/3 trial of AZD1222 (ChAdOx1 nCoV-19) in healthy adults. For TCRbeta chain sequencing, PBMC samples were collected from trial participants at day 0 and at day 28 after the second dose. The paper's findings and limits, for the study overall: Reportedly, close to half of the unique spike-specific TCRs recognized epitopes lying outside the regions that are mutated in the B.1.351 and B.1.1.7 variants. Most participants were white British and females outnumbered males, and the authors suggested that clonal diversity may have been underestimated. In the small 56-69-year group, the increase in depth fell short of significance, most likely because of low power. After two AZD1222 doses, spike-specific TCR breadth and depth were significantly higher than at day 0 and than in MenACWY recipients. Because no samples from the day 14 peak response were available, repertoires could be characterized only after the peak T cell response. Conclusions about previously exposed vaccinees are limited, since just 5 or 6 AZD1222 recipients were seropositive for SARS-CoV-2 at baseline. CD4 TCRs associated with the vaccine covered the entire spike protein, and the dominant responses were in regions 160-218 and 743-854.

Note on this clone: The specificity of this receptor is unknown. No base quality values were provided; no much bigger clone lies one nucleotide off.

The chain joins TRBV24-1 to TRBJ2-7; TRBD1 fits 7 bases in the junction. This sequence was found in an adult in good health. Sample: peripheral blood, taken on day 0 of AZD1222 vaccination. For the CDR3, the sequence is CATSDWDSPEQYF. In nucleotides, the sequence is TGTGCCACCAGTGATTGGGACAGTCCCGAGCAGTACTTC.